This T cell receptor beta chain comes out of a study of CD8 T cells in Susac syndrome. Random hexamers primed reverse transcription of about 0.45 to 1 ug RNA. TCRdb recomputed calls from the immunoSEQ multiplex PCR reads with MiXCR, one row per CDR3 protein. Of 250,000 to 300,000 distinct CDR3 sequences listed, 75% to 90% are singletons. V was shortened by 5 bases and J by 4 bases, with 14 bases between the two germline ends. The CDR3 consists of 14 residues. The germline V gene has CDR1 SQVTM and CDR2 ANQGSEA. Negative magnetic isolation gave CD8+ and CD4+ cells; FACS enriched CD8+ TEMRA. The clonotype originates from a human donor with multiple sclerosis. The V gene is TRBV29-1, the J gene TRBJ2-2; TRBD1 might be the D (5 bases). The sample comprised CD8+ T cells from PBMCs. CDR3 region: CSVCPTGATGELFF. As DNA, the CDR3 is TGCAGCGTTTGCCCCACAGGAGCCACCGGGGAGCTGTTTTTT.